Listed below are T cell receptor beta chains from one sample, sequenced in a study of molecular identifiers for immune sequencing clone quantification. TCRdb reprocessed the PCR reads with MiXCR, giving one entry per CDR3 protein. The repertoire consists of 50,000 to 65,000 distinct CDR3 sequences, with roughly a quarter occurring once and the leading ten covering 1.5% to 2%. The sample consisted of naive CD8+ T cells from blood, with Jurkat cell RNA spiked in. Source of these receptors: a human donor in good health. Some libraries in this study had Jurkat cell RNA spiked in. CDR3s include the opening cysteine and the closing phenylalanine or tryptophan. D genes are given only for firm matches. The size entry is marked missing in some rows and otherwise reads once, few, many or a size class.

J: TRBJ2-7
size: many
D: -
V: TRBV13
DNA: TGTGCCAGCAGCCCGGACTCCCGTTCCTACGAGCAGTACTTC
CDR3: CASSPDSRSYEQYF

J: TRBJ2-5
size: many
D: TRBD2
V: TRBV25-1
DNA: TGTGCCAGCAGTGAGGGGACTAGCGGGTTAGAGACCCAGTACTTC
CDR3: CASSEGTSGLETQYF

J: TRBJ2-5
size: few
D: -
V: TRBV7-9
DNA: TGTGCCAGCAGTCCCGGGATAGAAGAGACCCAGTACTTC
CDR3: CASSPGIEETQYF

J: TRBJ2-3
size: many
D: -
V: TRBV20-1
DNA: TGCAGTGCTAGTAACACAGGGACCACAGATACGCAGTATTTT
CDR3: CSASNTGTTDTQYF

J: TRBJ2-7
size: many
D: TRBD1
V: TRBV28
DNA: TGTGCCAGCAGTTTATGGGGCTGGCAGGGGGTAGGGGAGCAGTACTTC
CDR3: CASSLWGWQGVGEQYF

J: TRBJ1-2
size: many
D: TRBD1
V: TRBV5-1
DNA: TGCGCCAGCAGCTTGGAAGACAGGGCTATATATGGCTACACCTTC
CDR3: CASSLEDRAIYGYTF

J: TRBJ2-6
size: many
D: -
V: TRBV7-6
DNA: TGTGCCAGCAGCTTAGATGGGGACCCCTACGGGGCCAACGTCCTGACTTTC
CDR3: CASSLDGDPYGANVLTF

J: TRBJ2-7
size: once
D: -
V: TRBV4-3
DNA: TGCGCCAGCAGCCACAGGGTGAGGCACGAGCAGTACTTC
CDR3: CASSHRVRHEQYF

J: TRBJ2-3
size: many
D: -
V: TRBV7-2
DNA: TGTGCCAGCAGCCCAAATCCTCAAGTACTGGGCACAGATACGCAGTATTTT
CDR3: CASSPNPQVLGTDTQYF

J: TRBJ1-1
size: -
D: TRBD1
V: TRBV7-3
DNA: TGTGCCAGCAGCTTAGCCGGGACAGAATACACTGAAGCTCTCTTT
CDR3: CASSLAGTEYTEALF

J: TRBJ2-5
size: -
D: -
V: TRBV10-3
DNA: TGTGCCATCAGTGACAGGTACCAAGAGACCCAGTACTTC
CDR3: CAISDRYQETQYF

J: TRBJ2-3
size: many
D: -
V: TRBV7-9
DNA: TGTGCCAGCAGCTCCGAGCAGGGGCCAAGTAGCACAGATACGCAGTATTTT
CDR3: CASSSEQGPSSTDTQYF

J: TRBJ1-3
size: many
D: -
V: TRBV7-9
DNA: TGTGCCACCCCCGGGGACCTAAACACCATATATTTT
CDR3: CATPGDLNTIYF

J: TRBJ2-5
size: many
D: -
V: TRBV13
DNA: TGTGCCAGCAGCTTAGTCGGGGTCGTGTACCAAGAGACCCAGTACTTC
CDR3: CASSLVGVVYQETQYF

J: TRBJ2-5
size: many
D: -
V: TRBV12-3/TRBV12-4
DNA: TGTGCCAGCAGCTACAGGGACATTTCGACCCAGTACTTC
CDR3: CASSYRDISTQYF

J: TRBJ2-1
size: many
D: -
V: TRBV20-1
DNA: TGCAGTGCTTTCGATGTCGGAGCTAAGCGGGTAAACAATGAGCAGTTCTTC
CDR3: CSAFDVGAKRVNNEQFF

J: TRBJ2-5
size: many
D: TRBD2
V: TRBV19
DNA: TGTGCCAGTAGTATCGGGCTAGCGGGAGGAGAGACCCAGTACTTC
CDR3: CASSIGLAGGETQYF

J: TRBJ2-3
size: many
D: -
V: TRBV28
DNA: TGTGCCAGCGGAGCGCGACTCACAGATACGCAGTATTTT
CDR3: CASGARLTDTQYF

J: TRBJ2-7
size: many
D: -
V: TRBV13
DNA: TGTGCCAGCAGCTTAGCGGGACACTCGGAGGAGCAGTACTTC
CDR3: CASSLAGHSEEQYF

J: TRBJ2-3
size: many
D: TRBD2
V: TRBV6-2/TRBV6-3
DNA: TGTGCCAGCAGTTACAGCGGGGGGACCGGCGGTACGCAGTATTTT
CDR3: CASSYSGGTGGTQYF

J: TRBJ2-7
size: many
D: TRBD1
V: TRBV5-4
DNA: TGTGCCAGCAGCCAAACCGGGACAGTTGACGAGCAGTACTTC
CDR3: CASSQTGTVDEQYF

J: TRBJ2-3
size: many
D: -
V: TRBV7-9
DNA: TGTGCCAGCAGCGACGGGCCCAGGACGCAGTATTTT
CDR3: CASSDGPRTQYF

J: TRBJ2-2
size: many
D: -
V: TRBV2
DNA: TGTGCCAGTCTGTGGACAGAGAACACCGGGGAGCTGTTTTTT
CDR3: CASLWTENTGELFF

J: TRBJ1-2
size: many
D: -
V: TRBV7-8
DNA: TGTGCCAGCAGCTCCCTTGGACAGCTCTATGGCTACACCTTC
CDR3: CASSSLGQLYGYTF

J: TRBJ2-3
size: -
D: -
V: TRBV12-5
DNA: TGTGCTAGTGGTTTGGGGGTTTCGGGTACGCAGTATTTT
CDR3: CASGLGVSGTQYF

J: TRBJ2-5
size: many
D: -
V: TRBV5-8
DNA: TGTGCCAGCAGCTTGGTGCAAGAGACCCAGTACTTC
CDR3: CASSLVQETQYF